A single T cell receptor (beta chain) is shown here with its context. There is no known antigen for this receptor. Sequence at one end of the junction differs from germline and may be a read error. Systemically healthy Caucasian individuals from Russia, 39 in total and aged about 6 to 100 years, were included as donors. Around 9.9 milliliters of peripheral blood were collected from each donor into EDTA-treated Vacutainer tubes. Ficoll-Paque density-gradient centrifugation was used to isolate PBMCs, with at least 7 million per sample. Trizol reagent was used to extract total RNA from the PBMCs, yielding at least 5 micrograms per sample. For every donor, flow cytometry on a PBMC aliquot measured the percentage of naive CD45RAhigh/CD27high T cells. The receptor library was made with 5' RACE. Sequencing instrument: Illumina HiSeq 2500. A second PCR of roughly 6 to 11 cycles was run with a J-beta primer mix and a sample-barcoded 5' primer. Each TCR beta cDNA molecule received a unique molecular identifier from a template-switch 5' adaptor carrying 12 random nucleotides. At least 3 million CDR3-containing paired-end reads were obtained from each sample. First-strand cDNA was synthesized from all RNA with the Mint cDNA synthesis kit, primed by a TRBC-specific oligonucleotide. Following uracil-DNA glycosylase treatment, all cDNA underwent a first 18-cycle PCR with the universal primers M1SS and BC2_uni_R. Turning to the authors' computational methods: For normalization, 1 million high-quality reads, each with a distinct molecular identifier, were randomly selected from each sample. Instead of being binned into consensus sequences, reads that shared molecular identifiers were thrown out. MiTCR, run with a Q25 quality threshold and the strictest error-elimination algorithm, handled CDR3 identification, clonotype clustering and error correction. Lower-bound total TCR beta diversity was estimated with a nonparametric unseen species model using Euler transformation. TCRdb applied fastp at Q25 and MiXCR to the public reads, then kept only in-frame beta chains. Records with the same CDR3 protein are collapsed into one entry carrying the most frequent genes and DNA. TCRdb, not the original authors, processed these V and J calls. The table for this sample lists over 1,500,000 distinct CDR3 sequences; 40% to 55% of them were counted only once. Of the sample, around 2.1% falls within the top ten clones.

The data were obtained in a study of blood T cells in healthy people across ages (dated by TCRdb to about 2015). Regarding the study in general: In model experiments, template switching captured about one uniquely barcoded TCR beta cDNA molecule for every two T cells. To avoid experimental bias, donors of different ages were spread randomly across the sequencing lanes. For two donors (one aged 18 to 29 and one aged 80 or older), the study analyzed two additional independent replicas of 1 million unique cDNA reads from the same blood draw. Age-related changes in TCR beta repertoire diversity were measured in the study by deep sequencing normalized with unique cDNA molecular identifiers. The donors were split into four age groups: young (average roughly 15 years), middle-aged (roughly 42), aged (approximately 59) and long-lived (roughly 80). Summary of the overall study and its limitations: Bulk unsorted PBMC profiling prevented conclusive comparison of naive and antigen-experienced compartments. As age increased, observed TCR beta diversity per million T cells dropped in a roughly linear way, and a significant reduction was already evident by age 40. Estimates of total diversity from one million sequenced T cells were regarded as lower bounds and underestimates. Compared with the aged group, the long-lived group had more naive CD4+ T cells, fewer expanded clones and increased TCR diversity, a pattern suggesting age selection. Donor CMV infection status was unknown, potentially confounding age-related changes in expanded clonotypes. The percentage of naive T cells measured by flow cytometry correlated strongly with observed TCR beta diversity.

The germline V gene supplies CDR1 SQVTM and CDR2 ANQGSEA. Counted from cysteine to phenylalanine, this CDR3 has 14 amino acids. Solely the CDR3 DNA is kept, with 42 bases framed from the first base. Source material: blood. The sequence derives from a woman in her forties in good health. The V and J genes are TRBV29-1 and TRBJ1-6, with TRBD1 as a weak D call on 6 bases. CDR3 sequence: CSVKNRDRNSPLHF. The DNA reads TGCAGCGTCAAAAACAGGGACCGTAATTCGCCCCTCCACTTT. The full variable domain, completed from the reference TRBV29-1 and TRBJ1-6 proteins outside the CDR3, reads SAVISQKPSRDICQRGTSLTIQCQVDSQVTMMFWYRQQPGQSLTLIATANQGSEATYESGFVIDKFPISRPNLTFSTLTVSNMSPEDSSIYLCSVKNRDRNSPLHFGNGTRLTVT.